This TCR beta chain was documented in a study of molecular identifiers for immune sequencing clone quantification (dated by TCRdb to 2016 to 2019). A note on the overall study: In a replicate experiment, RNA from around 20,000 or 100,000 naive CD8 T cells was split into five aliquots, four of which were sequenced. The study was a methods study using CD8 T cells to benchmark molecular-identifier clustering-based TCR repertoire sequencing (MIDCIRS) and TCR RNA copy counting. What the authors observed across the whole study: When barcode sub-clustering was not used, chimeric consensus sequences inflated TCR diversity, with chimeras reaching as high as 47%. The naive libraries included spiked-in Jurkat TCR RNA (about 11 copies' worth), and this RNA is not part of the donor repertoire. Clones above 20 RNA copies held over 99% of molecules in CMV-specific effector cells but under 1% in naive cells. Highly expanded clone sizes could be underestimated if identical TCR molecules share a barcode. Modeling estimated about 3.3 recovered TCR RNA copies per cell, compared with roughly 10 by digital PCR, which implies roughly 30% capture efficiency. Even against a background of about a million naive CD8 T cells, spiked-in Jurkat TCR RNA amounting to a single cell's worth was reported to be detectable.

With regard to this clonotype: Its specific antigen is unknown. Base quality data are lacking; no much larger clone is found one base away.

Naive CD8 T cell libraries were made from 20,000 to 1,000,000 sorted cells using 10%, 30% or 50% of purified RNA. Naive CD8 T cells were FACS-sorted as CD8+CD4-CCR7+CD45RA+ on a BD FACSAria II into RLT Plus buffer. To test detection sensitivity, Jurkat RNA equivalent to ten TCR copies was spiked into samples of about 20,000-1,100,000 naive CD8 T cells. CD8 T cells were enriched with RosetteSep CD8+ T Cell Enrichment Cocktail and Ficoll-Paque, followed by ACK red cell lysis. Measured from the cysteine to the phenylalanine, the CDR3 is 18 residues long. Only the CDR3 region is kept as DNA, spanning 54 bases read in frame from base 1. Trimming leaves V shorter by 0 bases and J shorter by 1 base, with the junction holding 8 bases beyond the gene matches. CDR1 and CDR2 (MNHNY, SVGAGI) derive from the germline V gene (reference sequence). The library relied on PCR. TCRdb lists the instrument as NextSeq 500. Bulk TCR libraries were made following a previously described method, with the TCR primers given in Table S5. Purification of total RNA was performed with the Qiagen AllPrep DNA/RNA kit. Before analysis, reads from multiple sequencing runs of the same library were pooled. The paper's processing steps were these. Reads were retained only if their TCR constant sequence matched exactly, and those retained reads were trimmed to 150 nt and grouped according to their 12-nt molecular barcodes. Reads within each barcode group were sub-clustered using a 15% Levenshtein threshold, and quality-weighted consensus sequences were constructed for each RNA molecule. Non-functional sequences were discarded, and so were lower-count sequences lying one edit away from another sequence. On the basis of fitting two negative binomial distributions, barcode sub-clusters with fewer than 20% of the maximum read count were discarded. The public reads were reanalyzed by TCRdb: fastp trimming at Q25, MiXCR alignment, in-frame beta chains only. Entries are consolidated by CDR3 protein sequence, retaining the most common genes and DNA. These V and J calls are TCRdb output, not the study's own analysis. The sample profile shows about 320,000 distinct CDR3 sequences; 24% of them were found once. Of the sample, 0.65% to 0.95% falls within the top ten clones.

This sequence was found in a human donor in good health. Some libraries in this study had Jurkat cell RNA spiked in. The rearrangement joined TRBV6-6 to TRBJ2-5, and TRBD2 aligns with 10 junction nucleotides. Sequenced input: naive CD8+ T cells from blood, with Jurkat cell RNA spiked in. In light of the paper, this sample's cell subset or site label describes: FACS-sorted CD8+CD4-CCR7+CD45RA+ naive T cells. The CDR3 region reads CASSYSNVAGGPQETQYF. The DNA sequence is TGTGCCAGCAGTTACTCGAATGTAGCGGGGGGCCCCCAAGAGACCCAGTACTTC.